A selection of T cell receptor beta chains follows, all from one sample in a study of blood T cell repertoires in COVID-19. Only in-frame clones appear in the TCRdb table, and some are missing; sequencing was by immunoSEQ multiplex PCR. The data show about 140,000 clones, just under 80% seen once. Sequencing input: peripheral blood. These receptors all stem from a woman aged 60-75 years with acute or convalescent COVID-19. Each CDR3 is given with its conserved first and last residue. The order of the fields is J gene, D gene, CDR3 length, clone size, V gene, CDR3 DNA, CDR3 protein. D genes are given only for firm matches. The size of a clone is reported for some rows only, either as once, few or many, or as a class for expanded clones.

TRBJ2-7 | . | 19 | . | TRBV21-1 | . | CASSKEVGSGSHPTYEQYF
TRBJ1-5 | TRBD1 | 14 | . | TRBV6-6 | TGTGCCAGCAGCGGACAGGTGAGCAGCCAGCCCCAGCATTTT | CASSGQVSSQPQHF
TRBJ2-1 | . | 12 | . | TRBV11-3 | TGTGCCAGCAGCTTAGACCAGGGGGAGCAGTTCTTC | CASSLDQGEQFF
TRBJ1-1 | TRBD1 | 17 | . | TRBV11-2 | TGTGCCAGCAGCTTAGGTGGGGGGACAGGGGTGAACACTGAAGCTTTCTTT | CASSLGGGTGVNTEAFF
TRBJ1-2 | TRBD1 | 14 | . | TRBV5-6 | TGTGCCAGCAGCCCGGACGGGACAGCCTATGGCTACACCTTC | CASSPDGTAYGYTF
TRBJ2-1 | . | 14 | . | TRBV28 | TGTGCCAGCAGTTCCGGTCCTAGAAGGAATGAGCAGTTCTTC | CASSSGPRRNEQFF
TRBJ2-5 | TRBD2 | 18 | . | TRBV28 | TGTGCCAGCAGTTCAGACCCGGCTGGGACTAGCATCCAAGAGACCCAGTACTTC | CASSSDPAGTSIQETQYF
TRBJ2-2 | . | 15 | . | TRBV25-1 | TGTGCCAGCAGTGAAAGAGCCTACTCCGCCGGGGAGCTGTTTTTT | CASSERAYSAGELFF
TRBJ1-5 | . | 14 | . | TRBV10-3 | TGTGCCATCAGTGACCCGGCGGGCAATCAGCCCCAGCATTTT | CAISDPAGNQPQHF
TRBJ2-2 | TRBD1 | 13 | . | TRBV5-6 | TGTGCCAGCACCAACCAGGGGGCCGGGGAGCTGTTTTTT | CASTNQGAGELFF
TRBJ1-2 | . | 14 | . | TRBV4-1 | TGCGCCAGCAGCCAACTCTCGGGGGGATATGGCTACACCTTC | CASSQLSGGYGYTF
TRBJ1-5 | . | 13 | . | TRBV30 | TGTGCCTGCGGGGGTTCTTCGGTTCAGCCCCAGCATTTT | CACGGSSVQPQHF
TRBJ2-1 | TRBD2 | 21 | . | TRBV30 | TGTGCCTGGAGTGTACGGCTAGCGGGAGCTCAAATCCAGCCATTTTACAATGAGCAGTTCTTC | CAWSVRLAGAQIQPFYNEQFF
TRBJ2-7 | TRBD2 | 15 | . | TRBV14 | TGTGCCAGCAGCCCCAGACTAGCGGAGTTCTACGAGCAGTACTTC | CASSPRLAEFYEQYF
TRBJ2-7 | . | 13 | . | TRBV11-3 | TGTGCCAGCAGCCGGACACCCTCCTACGAGCAGTACTTC | CASSRTPSYEQYF
TRBJ2-3 | TRBD1 | 15 | . | TRBV7-9 | TGTGCCAGCAGCCGGGACAGGGGCCTTACTGTTGAGCAGTATTTT | CASSRDRGLTVEQYF
TRBJ2-1 | TRBD2 | 15 | . | TRBV5-1 | TGCGCCAGCAGCTTGGCGGTAGCGGGCGTTTATGAGCAGTTCTTC | CASSLAVAGVYEQFF
TRBJ1-1 | . | 14 | . | TRBV3-1/TRBV3-2 | TGTGCCAGCAGCCACCGGACACGGAACACTGAAGCTTTCTTT | CASSHRTRNTEAFF
TRBJ2-1 | . | 15 | . | TRBV7-9 | TGTGCCAGCAGCGTCGTAGGGGCCTCCTACAATGAGCAGTTCTTC | CASSVVGASYNEQFF
TRBJ2-5 | TRBD2 | 16 | . | TRBV7-2 | TGTGCCAGCACTCCACTAGCGGGAGGGAGTAGAGAGACCCAGTACTTC | CASTPLAGGSRETQYF
TRBJ2-3 | . | 14 | . | TRBV10-3 | TGTGCCATCAGTGAGGAGGCAGGGATAGATACGCAGTATTTT | CAISEEAGIDTQYF
TRBJ1-5 | . | 18 | . | TRBV19 | TGTGCCAGTAACCAGGGAGGGGGGATTGGTAGGAGCAATCAGCCCCAGCATTTT | CASNQGGGIGRSNQPQHF
TRBJ2-7 | TRBD2 | 14 | . | TRBV7-8 | TGTGCCAGCAGCTTACTGATCGGGAGGCCCGAGCAGTACTTC | CASSLLIGRPEQYF
TRBJ1-3 | . | 16 | . | TRBV19 | TGTGCCAGTAACATAGGTCAGCGGATGTCCGGAAACACCATATATTTT | CASNIGQRMSGNTIYF
TRBJ1-6 | TRBD1 | 16 | . | TRBV18 | TGTGCCAGCTCACCCACGGGGGGACAGGGGGAATCACCCCTCCACTTT | CASSPTGGQGESPLHF
TRBJ2-2 | . | 13 | . | TRBV19 | TGTGCCAGTACAAGCCCTGGCACCGGGGAGCTGTTTTTT | CASTSPGTGELFF
TRBJ2-1 | . | 15 | . | TRBV3-1/TRBV3-2 | TGTGCCAGCAGCCAAGAACTACTTACCTACAATGAGCAGTTCTTC | CASSQELLTYNEQFF
TRBJ2-2 | . | 15 | . | TRBV10-3 | TGTGCCATCAGTGCGAGCACCCAGACAGCCGGGGAGCTGTTTTTT | CAISASTQTAGELFF
TRBJ1-2 | TRBD1 | 14 | once | TRBV10-2 | TGCGCCAGCGTTAAACAGGGGAGACTGAATGGCTACACCTTC | CASVKQGRLNGYTF
TRBJ1-2 | TRBD1 | 14 | . | TRBV5-4 | TGTGCCAGCAGCCGTCTCGACAGGGTCTATGGCTACACCTTC | CASSRLDRVYGYTF